This T cell receptor (beta chain) is from a study of T cells in Graves' hyperthyroidism and ophthalmopathy. General study findings and limits: Blood also carried most thyroid clonotypes expanded above 0.001.

These patients, aged 18 to 65, had recently diagnosed hyperthyroidism lasting under 2 months. The CDR3 totals 16 residues. The germline gives CDR1 MGHRA, CDR2 YSYEKL. The ends were cut back, 4 bases at V and 3 bases at J, with 18 bases in the middle. Amplification of TCR beta CDR3 regions was performed using RNA transcripts as template. During a first-round RT-PCR of the TCR CDR3, the HTBI primer set was used. TCRdb reprocessed the multiplex PCR reads with MiXCR, giving one entry per CDR3 protein. The data show roughly 300,000 distinct CDR3 sequences, around 13% seen once. Worth noting for this clonotype: Its antigen is still unknown.

This receptor was obtained from a woman in her twenties or thirties with Graves' hyperthyroidism. Sequences were obtained from blood. This rearrangement joins TRBV4-1 to TRBJ2-5; tentatively, D is TRBD1 (6 bases). In DNA form, the CDR3 reads TGCGCCAGCAGCCCCGATTCCGGGACAAGCAAAGAGACCCAGTACTTC. Protein product: CASSPDSGTSKETQYF.